This TCR beta chain derives from a study of memory CD4+ T cells and cytomegalovirus serostatus. Study results and caveats: The CMV-associated TCR signature appears largely within the CD4+ memory repertoire. About 40% of the roughly 150 known CMV-associated TCRbeta sequences appeared in CD4+ memory.

Profiling relied on immunoSEQ multiplex PCR, and the TCRdb table lists in-frame clones only, not all of them. The repertoire holds tens of thousands of clones, less than 85% seen once, with less than 0.9% in the top ten. Comments on this clone: The antigen is undetermined.

The sort gate was single viable CD3+CD4+CD8-CD45RO+ cells for memory CD4+ T cells. Donors' CMV status reflects serum IgG against pp150, pp28, p38, p52. Trimming removed 0 bases at V and 5 bases at J, with 14 bases between. The CDR3 length is 16 residues. Material for sequencing was memory CD4+ T cells from blood. The rearrangement joins TRBV23-1 to TRBJ2-1, with D hard to call. TRBV23-1 is known as an ORF, though its function is uncertain. The source of this sequence is an adult in good health and CMV-seronegative. The DNA of the CDR3 is TGCGCCAGCAGTCAATCGGACCACCCCCGGAACAATGAGCAGTTCTTC. It specifies CASSQSDHPRNNEQFF.